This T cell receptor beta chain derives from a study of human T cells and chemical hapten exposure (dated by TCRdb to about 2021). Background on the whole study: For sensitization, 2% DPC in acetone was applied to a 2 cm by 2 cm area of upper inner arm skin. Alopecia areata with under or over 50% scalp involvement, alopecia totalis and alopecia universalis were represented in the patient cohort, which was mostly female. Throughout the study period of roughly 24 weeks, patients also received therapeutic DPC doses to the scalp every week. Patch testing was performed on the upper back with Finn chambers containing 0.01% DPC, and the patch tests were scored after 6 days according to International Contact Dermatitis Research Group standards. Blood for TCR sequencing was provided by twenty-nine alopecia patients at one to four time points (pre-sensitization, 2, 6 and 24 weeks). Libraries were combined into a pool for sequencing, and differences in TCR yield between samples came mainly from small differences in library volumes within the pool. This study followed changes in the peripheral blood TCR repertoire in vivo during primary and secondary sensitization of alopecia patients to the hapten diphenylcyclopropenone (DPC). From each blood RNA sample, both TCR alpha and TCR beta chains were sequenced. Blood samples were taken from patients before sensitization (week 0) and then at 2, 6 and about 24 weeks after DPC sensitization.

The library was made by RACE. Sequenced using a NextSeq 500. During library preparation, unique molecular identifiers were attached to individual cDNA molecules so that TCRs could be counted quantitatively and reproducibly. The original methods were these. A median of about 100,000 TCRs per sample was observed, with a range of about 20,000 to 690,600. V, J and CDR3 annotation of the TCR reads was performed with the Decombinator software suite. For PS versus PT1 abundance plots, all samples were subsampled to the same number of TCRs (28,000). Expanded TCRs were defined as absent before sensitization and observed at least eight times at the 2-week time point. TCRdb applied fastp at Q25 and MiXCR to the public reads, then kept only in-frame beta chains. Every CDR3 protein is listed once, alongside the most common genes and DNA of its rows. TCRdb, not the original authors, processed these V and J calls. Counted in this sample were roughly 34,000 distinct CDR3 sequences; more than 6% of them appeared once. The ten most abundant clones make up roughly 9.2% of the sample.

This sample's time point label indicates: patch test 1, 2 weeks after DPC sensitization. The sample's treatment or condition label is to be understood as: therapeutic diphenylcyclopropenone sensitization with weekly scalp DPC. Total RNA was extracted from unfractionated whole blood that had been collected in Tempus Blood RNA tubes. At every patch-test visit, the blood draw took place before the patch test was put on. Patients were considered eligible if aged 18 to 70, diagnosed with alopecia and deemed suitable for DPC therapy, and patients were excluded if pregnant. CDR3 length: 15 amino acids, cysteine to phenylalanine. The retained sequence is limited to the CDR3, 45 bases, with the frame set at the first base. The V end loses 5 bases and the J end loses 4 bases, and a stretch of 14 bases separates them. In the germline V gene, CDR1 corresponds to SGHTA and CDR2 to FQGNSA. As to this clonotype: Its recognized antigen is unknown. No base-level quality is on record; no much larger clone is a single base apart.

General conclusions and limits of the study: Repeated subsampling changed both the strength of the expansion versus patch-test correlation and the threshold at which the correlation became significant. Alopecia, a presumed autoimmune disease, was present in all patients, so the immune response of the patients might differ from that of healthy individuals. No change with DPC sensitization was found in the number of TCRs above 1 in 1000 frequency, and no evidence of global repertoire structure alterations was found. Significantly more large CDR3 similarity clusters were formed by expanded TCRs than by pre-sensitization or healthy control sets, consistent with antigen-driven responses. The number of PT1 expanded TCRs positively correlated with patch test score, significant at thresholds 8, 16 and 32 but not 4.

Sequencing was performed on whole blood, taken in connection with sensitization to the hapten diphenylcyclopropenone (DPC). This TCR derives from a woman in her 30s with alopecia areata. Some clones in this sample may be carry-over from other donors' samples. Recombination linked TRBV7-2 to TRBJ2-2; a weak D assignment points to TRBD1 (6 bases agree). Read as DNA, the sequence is TGTGCCAGCAGCACCCAGGGGTCTGTCACCGGGGAGCTGTTTTTT. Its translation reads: CASSTQGSVTGELFF.